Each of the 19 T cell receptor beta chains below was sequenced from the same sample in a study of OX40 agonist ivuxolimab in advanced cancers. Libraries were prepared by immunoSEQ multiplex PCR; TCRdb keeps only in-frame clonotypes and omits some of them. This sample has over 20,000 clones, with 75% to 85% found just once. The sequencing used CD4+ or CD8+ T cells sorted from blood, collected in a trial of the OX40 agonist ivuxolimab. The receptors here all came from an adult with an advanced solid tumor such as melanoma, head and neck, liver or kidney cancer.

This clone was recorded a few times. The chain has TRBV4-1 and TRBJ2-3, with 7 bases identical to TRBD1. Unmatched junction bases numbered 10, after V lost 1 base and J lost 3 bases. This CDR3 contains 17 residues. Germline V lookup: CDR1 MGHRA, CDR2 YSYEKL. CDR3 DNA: TGCGCCAGCAGCCAAGTGGGTGGCAGGGGGTTAACAGATACGCAGTATTTT. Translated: CASSQVGGRGLTDTQYF.

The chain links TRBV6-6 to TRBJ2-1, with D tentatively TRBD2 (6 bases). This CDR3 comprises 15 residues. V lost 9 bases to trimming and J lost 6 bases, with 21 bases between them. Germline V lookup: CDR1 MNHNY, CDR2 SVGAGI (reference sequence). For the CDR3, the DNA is TGTGCCAGTACGAGGCGGGGATCATCCGGCAATGAGCAGTTCTTC. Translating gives CASTRRGSSGNEQFF.

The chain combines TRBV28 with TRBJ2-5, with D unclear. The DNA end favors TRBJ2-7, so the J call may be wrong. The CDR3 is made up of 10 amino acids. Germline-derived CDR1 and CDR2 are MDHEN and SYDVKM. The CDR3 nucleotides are TGTGCCAGCAGTTGGGACGAGCAGTACTTC. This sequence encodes CASSWDEQYF.

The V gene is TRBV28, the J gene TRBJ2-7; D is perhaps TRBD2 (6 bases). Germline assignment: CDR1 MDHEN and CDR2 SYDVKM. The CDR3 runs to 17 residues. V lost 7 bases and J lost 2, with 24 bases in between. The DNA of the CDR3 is TGTGCCAGCAATTCCTTTGGTCCAGCGGGTTACCCCTACGAGCAGTACTTC. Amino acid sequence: CASNSFGPAGYPYEQYF.

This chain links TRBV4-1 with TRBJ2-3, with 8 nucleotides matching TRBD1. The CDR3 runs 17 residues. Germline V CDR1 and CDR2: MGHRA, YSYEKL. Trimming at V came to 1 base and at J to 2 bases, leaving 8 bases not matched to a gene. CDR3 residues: CASSQVGRGLDTDTQYF. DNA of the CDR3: TGCGCCAGCAGCCAAGTCGGCAGGGGGCTTGACACAGATACGCAGTATTTT.

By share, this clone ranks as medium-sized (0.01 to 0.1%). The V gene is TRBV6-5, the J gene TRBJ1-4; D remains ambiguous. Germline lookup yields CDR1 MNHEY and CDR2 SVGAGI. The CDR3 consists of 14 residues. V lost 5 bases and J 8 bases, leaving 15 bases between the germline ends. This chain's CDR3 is CASSLTAEREKLFF. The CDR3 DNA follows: TGTGCCAGCAGTCTGACCGCGGAACGCGAAAAACTGTTTTTT.

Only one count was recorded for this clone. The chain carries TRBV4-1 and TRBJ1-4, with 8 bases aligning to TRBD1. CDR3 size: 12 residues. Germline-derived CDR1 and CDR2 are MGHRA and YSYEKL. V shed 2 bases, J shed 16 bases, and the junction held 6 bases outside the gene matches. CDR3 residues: CASSQQQGDQFF. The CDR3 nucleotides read TGCGCCAGCAGCCAACAACAGGGGGATCAGTTTTTT.

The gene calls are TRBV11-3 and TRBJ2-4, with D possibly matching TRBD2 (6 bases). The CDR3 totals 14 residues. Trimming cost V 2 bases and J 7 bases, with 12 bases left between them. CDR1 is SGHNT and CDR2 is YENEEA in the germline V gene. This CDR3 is CASSLTGSSNIQYF. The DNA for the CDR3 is TGTGCCAGCAGCTTAACCGGGAGTTCGAACATTCAGTACTTC.

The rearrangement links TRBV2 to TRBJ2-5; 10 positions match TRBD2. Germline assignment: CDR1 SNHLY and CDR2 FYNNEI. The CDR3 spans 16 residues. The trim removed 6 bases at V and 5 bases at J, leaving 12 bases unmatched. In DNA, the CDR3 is TGTGCCAGCAGCCCCGGACTAGCGGTTAGTCTGGAGACCCAGTACTTC. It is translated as CASSPGLAVSLETQYF. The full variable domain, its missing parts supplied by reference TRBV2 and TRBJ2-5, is EPEVTQTPSHQVTQMGQEVILRCVPISNHLYFYWYRQILGQKVEFLVSFYNNEISEKSEIFDDQFSVERPDGSNFTLKIRSTKLEDSAMYFCASSPGLAVSLETQYFGPGTRLLVL.

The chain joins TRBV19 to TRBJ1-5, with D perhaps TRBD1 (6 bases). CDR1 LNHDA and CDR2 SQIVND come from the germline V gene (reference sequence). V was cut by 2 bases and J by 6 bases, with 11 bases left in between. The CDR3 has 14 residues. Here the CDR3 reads CASSIWGGGQPQHF. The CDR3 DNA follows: TGTGCCAGTAGTATATGGGGAGGGGGTCAGCCCCAGCATTTT.

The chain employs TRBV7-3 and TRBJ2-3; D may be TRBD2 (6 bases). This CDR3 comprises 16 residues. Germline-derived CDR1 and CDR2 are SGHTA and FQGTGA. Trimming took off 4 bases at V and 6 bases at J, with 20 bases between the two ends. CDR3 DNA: TGTGCCAGCAGCTCCGCCGGGCTCGGGGGAGACGATACGCAGTATTTT. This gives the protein CASSSAGLGGDDTQYF.

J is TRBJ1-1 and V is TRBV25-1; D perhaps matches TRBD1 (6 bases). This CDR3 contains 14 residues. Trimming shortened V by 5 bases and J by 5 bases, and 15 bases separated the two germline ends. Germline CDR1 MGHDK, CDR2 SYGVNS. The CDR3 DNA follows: TGTGCCAGCAGTAGGAGACAGGCGGGGACTGAAGCTTTCTTT. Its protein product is CASSRRQAGTEAFF. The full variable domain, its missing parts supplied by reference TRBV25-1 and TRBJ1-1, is EADIYQTPRYLVIGTGKKITLECSQTMGHDKMYWYQQDPGMELHLIHYSYGVNSTEKGDLSSESTVSRIRTEHFPLTLESARPSHTSQYLCASSRRQAGTEAFFGQGTRLTVV.

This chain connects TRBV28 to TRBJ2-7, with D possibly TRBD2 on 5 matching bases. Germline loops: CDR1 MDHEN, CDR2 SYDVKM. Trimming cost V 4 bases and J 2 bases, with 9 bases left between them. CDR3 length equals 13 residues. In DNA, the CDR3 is TGTGCCAGCAGTTACTTCGGGGCCTACGAGCAGTACTTC. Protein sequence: CASSYFGAYEQYF.

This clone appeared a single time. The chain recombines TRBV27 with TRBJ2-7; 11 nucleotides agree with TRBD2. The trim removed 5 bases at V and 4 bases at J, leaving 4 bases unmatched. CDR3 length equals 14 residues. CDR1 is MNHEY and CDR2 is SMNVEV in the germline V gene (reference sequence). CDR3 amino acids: CASSPSGGFYEQYF. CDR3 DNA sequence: TGTGCCAGCAGTCCTAGCGGGGGGTTTTACGAGCAGTACTTC.

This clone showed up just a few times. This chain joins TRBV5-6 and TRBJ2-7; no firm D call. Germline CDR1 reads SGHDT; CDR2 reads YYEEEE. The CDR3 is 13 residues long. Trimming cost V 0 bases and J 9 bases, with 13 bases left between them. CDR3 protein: CASSLAALSGQYF. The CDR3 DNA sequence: TGTGCCAGCAGCTTGGCAGCTCTTTCCGGGCAGTACTTC. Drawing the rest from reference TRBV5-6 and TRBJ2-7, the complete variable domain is DAGVTQSPTHLIKTRGQQVTLRCSPKSGHDTVSWYQQALGQGPQFIFQYYEEEERQRGNFPDRFSGHQFPNYSSELNVNALLLGDSALYLCASSLAALSGQYFGPGTRLTVT.

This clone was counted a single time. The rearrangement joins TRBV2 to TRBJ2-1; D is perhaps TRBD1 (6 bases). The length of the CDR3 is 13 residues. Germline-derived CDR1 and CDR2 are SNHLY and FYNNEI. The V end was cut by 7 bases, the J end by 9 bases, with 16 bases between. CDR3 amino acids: CASNRAGNGEQFF. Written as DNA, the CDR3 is TGTGCCAGCAACAGGGCAGGGAACGGTGAGCAGTTCTTC.

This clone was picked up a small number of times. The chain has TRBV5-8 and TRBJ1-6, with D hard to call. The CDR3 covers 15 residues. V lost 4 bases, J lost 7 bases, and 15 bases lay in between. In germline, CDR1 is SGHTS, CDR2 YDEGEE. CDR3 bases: TGTGCCAGCAGCCAAGAGAGAGCCCCCAATTCACCCCTCCACTTT. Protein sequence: CASSQERAPNSPLHF. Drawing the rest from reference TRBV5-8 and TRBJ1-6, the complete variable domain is EAGVTQSPTHLIKTRGQQATLRCSPISGHTSVYWYQQALGLGLQFLLWYDEGEERNRGNFPPRFSGRQFPNYSSELNVNALELEDSALYLCASSQERAPNSPLHFGNGTRLTVT.

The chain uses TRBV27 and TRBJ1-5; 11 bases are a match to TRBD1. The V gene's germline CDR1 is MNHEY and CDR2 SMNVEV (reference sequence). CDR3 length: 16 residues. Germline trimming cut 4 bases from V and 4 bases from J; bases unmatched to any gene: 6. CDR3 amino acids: CASSSGTGGGNQPQHF. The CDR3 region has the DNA TGTGCCAGCAGTTCCGGGACAGGGGGAGGGAATCAGCCCCAGCATTTT.

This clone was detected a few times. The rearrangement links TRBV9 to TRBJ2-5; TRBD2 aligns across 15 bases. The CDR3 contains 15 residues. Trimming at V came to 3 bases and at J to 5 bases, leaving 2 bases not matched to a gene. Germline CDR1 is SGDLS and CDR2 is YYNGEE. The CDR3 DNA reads TGTGCCAGCAGCGGGACTAGCGGGAGGGGTGAGACCCAGTACTTC. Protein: CASSGTSGRGETQYF. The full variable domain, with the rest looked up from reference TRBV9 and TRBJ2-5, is DSGVTQTPKHLITATGQRVTLRCSPRSGDLSVYWYQQSLDQGLQFLIQYYNGEERAKGNILERFSAQQFPDLHSELNLSSLELGDSALYFCASSGTSGRGETQYFGPGTRLLVL.